The source of this TCR beta chain is a study of vaccination effects on CD4 cells after COVID-19. The overall study: Participants got two doses of BNT162b2 or mRNA-1273 vaccine. Each well held about 2.1 million PBMC cultured with around 9 ug/ml peptides and 9.5 to 10 IU/ml IL-2. Study-wide findings and caveats: There was marked clonal contraction among infection- and vaccine-induced clones late after vaccination.

Between days 9 and 11 of culture, CD4+ T cells were separated out. The germline V and J ends were trimmed by 1 base and 7 bases, with 17 bases remaining between them. Germline loops: CDR1 SGHTS, CDR2 YDEGEE. The CDR3 is made up of 15 amino acids. Concerning this clone itself: Its specificity is unknown.

Assay used: immunoSEQ multiplex PCR; TCRdb lists only in-frame clones, some missing. The profile shows about 50,000 clones, approximately 80% of them singletons. This clonotype originated in a human donor who received a COVID-19 vaccine. The sample here was CD4+ T cells from PBMCs cultured without peptide, taken before COVID-19 vaccination. V is TRBV5-8 and J is TRBJ2-5; D unclear. The CDR3 protein is CASSLWLMVNGTQYF. The CDR3, as DNA: TGTGCCAGCAGCTTGTGGCTGATGGTAAATGGGACCCAGTACTTC. Full variable domain (missing parts from reference TRBV5-8 and TRBJ2-5): EAGVTQSPTHLIKTRGQQATLRCSPISGHTSVYWYQQALGLGLQFLLWYDEGEERNRGNFPPRFSGRQFPNYSSELNVNALELEDSALYLCASSLWLMVNGTQYFGPGTRLLVL.